Sequencing of this TCR beta chain was carried out in a study of T cell responses to AZD1222 COVID-19 vaccine. Germline V gene sequence: CDR1 SGHKS, CDR2 YYEKEE (reference sequence). This CDR3 is 15 amino acids long. V was clipped by 7 bases and J by 3 bases, with 14 bases between them. Sequenced by immunoSEQ multiplex PCR; TCRdb stores in-frame clones only, minus some. The sample carries fewer than 120,000 clones, around 90% recorded once. The receptor was derived from an adult in good health. V gene TRBV5-5 combines with J gene TRBJ1-6; D is uncertain. Sequenced material: peripheral blood, taken on day 0 of AZD1222 vaccination. This CDR3 reads CASGPPGNYNSPLHF. The CDR3 nucleotides read TGTGCCAGCGGACCCCCGGGGAACTATAATTCACCCCTCCACTTT. Complete variable domain (other parts from reference TRBV5-5 and TRBJ1-6): DAGVTQSPTHLIKTRGQQVTLRCSPISGHKSVSWYQQVLGQGPQFIFQYYEKEERGRGNFPDRFSARQFPNYSSELNVNALLLGDSALYLCASGPPGNYNSPLHFGNGTRLTVT.